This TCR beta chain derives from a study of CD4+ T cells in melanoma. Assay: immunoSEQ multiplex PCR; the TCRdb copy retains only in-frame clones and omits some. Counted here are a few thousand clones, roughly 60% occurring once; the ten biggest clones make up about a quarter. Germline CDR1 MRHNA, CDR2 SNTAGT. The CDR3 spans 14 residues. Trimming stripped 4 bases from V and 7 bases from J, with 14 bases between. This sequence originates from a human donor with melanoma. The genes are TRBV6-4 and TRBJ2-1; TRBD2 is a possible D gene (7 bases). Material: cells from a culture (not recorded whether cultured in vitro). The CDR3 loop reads CASSVGGPWNEQFF. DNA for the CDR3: TGTGCCAGCAGTGTGGGGGGGCCGTGGAATGAGCAGTTCTTC.